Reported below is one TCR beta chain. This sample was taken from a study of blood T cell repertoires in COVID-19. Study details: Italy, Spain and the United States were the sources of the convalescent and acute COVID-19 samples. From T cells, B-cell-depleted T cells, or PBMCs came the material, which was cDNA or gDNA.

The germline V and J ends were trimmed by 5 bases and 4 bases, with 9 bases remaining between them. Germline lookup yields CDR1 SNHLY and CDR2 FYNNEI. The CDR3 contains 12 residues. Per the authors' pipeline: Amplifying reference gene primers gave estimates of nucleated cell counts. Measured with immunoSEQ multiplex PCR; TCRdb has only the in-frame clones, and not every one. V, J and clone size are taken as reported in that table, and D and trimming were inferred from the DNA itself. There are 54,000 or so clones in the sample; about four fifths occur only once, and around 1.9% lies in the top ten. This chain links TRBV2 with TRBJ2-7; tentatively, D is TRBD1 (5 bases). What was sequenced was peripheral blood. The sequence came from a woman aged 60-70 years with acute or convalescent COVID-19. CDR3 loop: CASSYQGYEQYF. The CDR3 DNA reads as TGTGCCAGCAGTTACCAGGGATACGAGCAGTACTTC.